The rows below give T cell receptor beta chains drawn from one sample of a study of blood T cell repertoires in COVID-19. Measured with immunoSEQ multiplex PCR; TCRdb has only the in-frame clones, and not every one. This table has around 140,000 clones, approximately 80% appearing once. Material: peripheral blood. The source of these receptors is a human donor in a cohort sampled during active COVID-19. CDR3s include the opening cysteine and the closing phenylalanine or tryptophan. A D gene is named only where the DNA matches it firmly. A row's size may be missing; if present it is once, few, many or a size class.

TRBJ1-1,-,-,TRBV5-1,TGCGCCAGCAGCTCAAACACAGGAGAGCAGGGCACTGAAGCTTTCTTT,CASSSNTGEQGTEAFF
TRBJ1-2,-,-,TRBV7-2,TGTGCCAGCAGCCAAGGACAGAACTATGGCTACACCTTC,CASSQGQNYGYTF
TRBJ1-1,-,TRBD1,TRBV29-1,TGCAGCGTCAGGGGGGTGGTGACTGAAGCTTTCTTT,CSVRGVVTEAFF
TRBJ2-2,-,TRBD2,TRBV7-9,TGTGCCAGCATCCTCGGGACTAGCGGGTACACCGGGGAGCTGTTTTTT,CASILGTSGYTGELFF
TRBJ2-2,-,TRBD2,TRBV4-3,TGCGCCAGCAGCCAAGCGCGTACTAGCGGGAGTCTCACCGGGGAGCTGTTTTTT,CASSQARTSGSLTGELFF
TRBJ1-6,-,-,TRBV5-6,TGTGCCAGCAGCTTGGAAACAGGGTCCTCCTATAATTCACCCCTCCACTTT,CASSLETGSSYNSPLHF
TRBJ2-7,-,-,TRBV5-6,TGTGCCAGCAGCTTTACAGGGCCTTCCTACGAGCAGTACTTC,CASSFTGPSYEQYF
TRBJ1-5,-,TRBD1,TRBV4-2,TGTGCCAGCAGCCAAGCCGGGACAGGCTATAGCAATCAGCCCCAGCATTTT,CASSQAGTGYSNQPQHF
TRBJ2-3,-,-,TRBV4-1,TGCGCCAGCAGCCAAGGCCCTTGGGGTCGGGAAGGAGATACGCAGTATTTT,CASSQGPWGREGDTQYF
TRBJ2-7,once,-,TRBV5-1,TGCGCCAGCAGCCCCCCCCGCGGGGTTAGACAAACCTACGAGCAGTACTTC,CASSPPRGVRQTYEQYF